The present T cell receptor (beta chain) was sequenced within a study of control samples from healthy donors and cancer patients. Clones were read by immunoSEQ multiplex PCR, and TCRdb kept only the in-frame ones, dropping some. The table lists some 130,000 clones, 91% of them singletons. With 5 bases removed from V and 0 bases from J, the gap between germline ends came to 10 bases. The CDR3 spans 14 residues. In germline, CDR1 is SNHLY, CDR2 FYNNEI. This chain links TRBV2 with TRBJ1-2; unclear D gene. This TCR was sampled from a man younger than 30 in good health. The sequenced material came from blood. CDR3 sequence: CASSHMGTNYGYTF. The CDR3 DNA follows: TGTGCCAGCAGTCACATGGGTACTAACTATGGCTACACCTTC. Full variable domain (remainder filled in from reference TRBV2 and TRBJ1-2): EPEVTQTPSHQVTQMGQEVILRCVPISNHLYFYWYRQILGQKVEFLVSFYNNEISEKSEIFDDQFSVERPDGSNFTLKIRSTKLEDSAMYFCASSHMGTNYGYTFGSGTRLTVV.